This T cell receptor (beta chain) was profiled in a study of T cell responses to AZD1222 COVID-19 vaccine. Findings and limits, study-wide: Seropositive AZD1222 recipients at baseline numbered only five or six. Repertoire sampling was restricted to post-peak T cell response timepoints. There were vaccine-associated CD4 TCRs across spike, dominant at 160-218 and 743-854.

TCRdb keeps only in-frame clones here, not all; method: immunoSEQ multiplex PCR. This table holds about 120,000 clones, more than 85% found once. Germline CDR1 and CDR2: LNHDA and SQIVND (reference sequence). V shed 0 bases and J shed 8 bases, with 13 bases lying between them. This CDR3 contains 14 residues. Comments on this clone: Its specificity is not known.

The sequencing used peripheral blood, collected 28 days after the second AZD1222 dose. V usage is TRBV19 and J usage is TRBJ1-1, with D unclear. The receptor was derived from an adult who received the AZD1222 COVID-19 vaccine. For the CDR3, the DNA is TGTGCCAGTAGTATAGATCCTTGGACCAGGGAAGCTTTCTTT. It specifies CASSIDPWTREAFF. Based on the CDR3 plus reference TRBV19 and TRBJ1-1, the full variable domain is DGGITQSPKYLFRKEGQNVTLSCEQNLNHDAMYWYRQDPGQGLRLIYYSQIVNDFQKGDIAEGYSVSREKKESFPLTVTSAQKNPTAFYLCASSIDPWTREAFFGQGTRLTVV.